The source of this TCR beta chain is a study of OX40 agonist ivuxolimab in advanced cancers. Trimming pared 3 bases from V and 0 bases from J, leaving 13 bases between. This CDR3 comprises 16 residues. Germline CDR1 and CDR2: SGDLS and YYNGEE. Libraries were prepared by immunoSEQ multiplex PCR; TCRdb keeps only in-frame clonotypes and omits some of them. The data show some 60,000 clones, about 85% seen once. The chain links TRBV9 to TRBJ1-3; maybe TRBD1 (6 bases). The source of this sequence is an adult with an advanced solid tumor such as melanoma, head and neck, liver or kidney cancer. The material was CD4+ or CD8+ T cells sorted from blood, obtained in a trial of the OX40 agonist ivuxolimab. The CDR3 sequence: CASSGSDRNSGNTIYF. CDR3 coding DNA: TGTGCCAGCAGCGGATCCGACAGGAACTCTGGAAACACCATATATTTT.